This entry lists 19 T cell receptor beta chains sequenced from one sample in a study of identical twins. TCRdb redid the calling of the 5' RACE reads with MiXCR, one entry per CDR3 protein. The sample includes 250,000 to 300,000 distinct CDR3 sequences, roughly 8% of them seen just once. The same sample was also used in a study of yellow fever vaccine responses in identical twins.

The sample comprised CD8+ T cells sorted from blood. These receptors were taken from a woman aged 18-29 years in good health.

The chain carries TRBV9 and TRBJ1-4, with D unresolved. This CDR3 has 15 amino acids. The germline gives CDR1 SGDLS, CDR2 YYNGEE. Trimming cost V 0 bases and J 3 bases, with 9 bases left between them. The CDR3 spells CASSVGFGSNEKLFF. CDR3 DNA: TGTGCCAGCAGCGTAGGCTTCGGATCTAATGAAAAACTGTTTTTT.

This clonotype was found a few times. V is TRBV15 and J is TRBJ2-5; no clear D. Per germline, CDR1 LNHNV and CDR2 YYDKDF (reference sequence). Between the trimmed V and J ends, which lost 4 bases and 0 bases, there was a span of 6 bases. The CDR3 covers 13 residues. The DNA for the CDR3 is TGTGCCACCAGCACGACTTACCAAGAGACCCAGTACTTC. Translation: CATSTTYQETQYF.

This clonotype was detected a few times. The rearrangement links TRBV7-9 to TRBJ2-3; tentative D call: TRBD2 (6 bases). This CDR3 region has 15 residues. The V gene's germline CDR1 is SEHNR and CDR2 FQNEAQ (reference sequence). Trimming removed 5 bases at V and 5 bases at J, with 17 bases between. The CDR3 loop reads CASSPFGSGQDTQYF. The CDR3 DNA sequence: TGTGCCAGCAGCCCTTTCGGTAGCGGACAAGATACGCAGTATTTT.

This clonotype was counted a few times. The CDR3 region is CSVTAGGATDTQYF. The CDR3 DNA follows: TGCAGCGTAACAGCAGGTGGGGCTACAGATACGCAGTATTTT. This chain connects TRBV29-1 to TRBJ2-3; D possibly corresponds to TRBD1 (5 bases). V dropped 6 bases and J dropped 3 bases, with 16 bases sitting between them. Germline loops: CDR1 SQVTM, CDR2 ANQGSEA. The CDR3 is 14 residues long.

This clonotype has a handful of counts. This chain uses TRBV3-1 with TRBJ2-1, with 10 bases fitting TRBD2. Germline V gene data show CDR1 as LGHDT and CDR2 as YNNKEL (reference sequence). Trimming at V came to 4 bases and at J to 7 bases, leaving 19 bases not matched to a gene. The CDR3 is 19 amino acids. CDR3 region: CASSPSRGELAGVGNEQFF. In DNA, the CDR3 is TGTGCCAGCAGCCCATCGAGGGGCGAGCTAGCGGGAGTCGGGAATGAGCAGTTCTTC.

CDR3 region: CSARDPGRGAAYEQYF. CDR3 coding DNA: TGCAGTGCTAGAGATCCCGGCAGGGGGGCTGCCTACGAGCAGTACTTC. The chain has TRBV20-1 and TRBJ2-7, with TRBD1 as a possible D gene (7 bases). The V end lost 0 bases, the J end lost 2 bases, and 17 bases lay between the germline ends. This CDR3 region has 16 residues. Per the germline V gene, CDR1 is DFQATT and CDR2 is SNEGSKA (reference sequence).

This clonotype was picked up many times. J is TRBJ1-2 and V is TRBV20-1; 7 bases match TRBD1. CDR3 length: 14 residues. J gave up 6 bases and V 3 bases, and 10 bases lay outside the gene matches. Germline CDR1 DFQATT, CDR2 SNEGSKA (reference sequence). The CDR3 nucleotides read TGCAGTGCTAGGGACCGGGACAGCCTTAATGGCTACACCTTC. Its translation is CSARDRDSLNGYTF.

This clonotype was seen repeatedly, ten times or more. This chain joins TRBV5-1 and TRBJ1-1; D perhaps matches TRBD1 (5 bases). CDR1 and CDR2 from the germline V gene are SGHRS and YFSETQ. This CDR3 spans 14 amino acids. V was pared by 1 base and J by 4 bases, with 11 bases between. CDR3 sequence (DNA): TGCGCCAGCAGCTTGTTGGGCGGGGGCACTGAAGCTTTCTTT. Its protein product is CASSLLGGGTEAFF.

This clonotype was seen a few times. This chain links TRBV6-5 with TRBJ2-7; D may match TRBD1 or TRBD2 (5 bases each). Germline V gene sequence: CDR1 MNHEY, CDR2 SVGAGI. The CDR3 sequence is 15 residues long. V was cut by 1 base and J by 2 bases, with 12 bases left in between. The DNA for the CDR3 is TGTGCCAGCAGTTACTTCGGGGACGCCCCCTACGAGCAGTACTTC. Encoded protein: CASSYFGDAPYEQYF.

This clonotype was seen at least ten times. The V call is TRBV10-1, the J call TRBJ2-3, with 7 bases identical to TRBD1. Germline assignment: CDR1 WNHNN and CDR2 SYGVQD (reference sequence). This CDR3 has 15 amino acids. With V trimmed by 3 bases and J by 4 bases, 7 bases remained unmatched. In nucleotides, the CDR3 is TGCGCCAGCAGTGAAGACAGGGAATTAGCAGATACGCAGTATTTT. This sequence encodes CASSEDRELADTQYF.

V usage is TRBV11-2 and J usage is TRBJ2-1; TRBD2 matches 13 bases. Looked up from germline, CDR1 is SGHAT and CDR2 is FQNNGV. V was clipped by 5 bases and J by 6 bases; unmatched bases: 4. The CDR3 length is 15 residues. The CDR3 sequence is CASSQGLAGSNEQFF. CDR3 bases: TGTGCCAGCAGCCAGGGACTAGCGGGATCCAATGAGCAGTTCTTC.

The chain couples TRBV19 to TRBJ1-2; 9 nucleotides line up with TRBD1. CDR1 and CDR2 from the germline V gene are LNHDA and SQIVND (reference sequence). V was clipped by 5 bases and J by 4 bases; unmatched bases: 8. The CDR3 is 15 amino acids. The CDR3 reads CASSPRTGEAYGYTF. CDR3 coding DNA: TGTGCCAGTAGTCCAAGGACAGGGGAAGCCTATGGCTACACCTTC.

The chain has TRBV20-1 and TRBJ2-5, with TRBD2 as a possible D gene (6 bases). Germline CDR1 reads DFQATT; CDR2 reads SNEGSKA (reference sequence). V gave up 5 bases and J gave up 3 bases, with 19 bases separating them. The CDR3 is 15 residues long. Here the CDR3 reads CSARGPGEVEETQYF. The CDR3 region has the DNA TGCAGTGCTCGTGGACCGGGGGAGGTAGAAGAGACCCAGTACTTC.

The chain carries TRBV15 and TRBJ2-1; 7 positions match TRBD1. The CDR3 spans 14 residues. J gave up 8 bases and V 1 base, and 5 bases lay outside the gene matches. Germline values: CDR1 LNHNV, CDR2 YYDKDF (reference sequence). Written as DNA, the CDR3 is TGTGCCACCAGCAGAGTCAGGCAGGGGGATGAGCAGTTCTTC. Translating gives CATSRVRQGDEQFF.

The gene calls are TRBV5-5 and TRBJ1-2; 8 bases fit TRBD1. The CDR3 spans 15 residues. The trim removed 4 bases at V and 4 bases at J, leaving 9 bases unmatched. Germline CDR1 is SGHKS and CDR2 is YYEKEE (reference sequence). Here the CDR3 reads CASSPSDRDSYGYTF. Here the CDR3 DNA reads TGTGCCAGCAGCCCGTCGGACAGGGATAGCTATGGCTACACCTTC.

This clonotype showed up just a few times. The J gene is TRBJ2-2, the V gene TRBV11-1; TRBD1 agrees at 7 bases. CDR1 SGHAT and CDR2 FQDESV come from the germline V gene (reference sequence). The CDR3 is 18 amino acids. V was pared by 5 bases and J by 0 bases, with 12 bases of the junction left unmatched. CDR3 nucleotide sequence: TGTGCCAGCAGCAACTTGGGGGACAGAATCCCGAACACCGGGGAGCTGTTTTTT. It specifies CASSNLGDRIPNTGELFF.

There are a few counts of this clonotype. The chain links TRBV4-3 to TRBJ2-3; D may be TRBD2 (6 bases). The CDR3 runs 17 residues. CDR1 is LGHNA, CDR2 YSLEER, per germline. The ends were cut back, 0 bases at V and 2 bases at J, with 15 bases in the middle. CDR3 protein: CASSQDRPPGLTDTQYF. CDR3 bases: TGCGCCAGCAGCCAAGATAGGCCACCGGGACTCACAGATACGCAGTATTTT.

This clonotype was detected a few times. The CDR3, as DNA: TGTGCCAGCATAGGGACTAGCGGGGGGGACTACAATGAGCAGTTCTTC. Its translation is CASIGTSGGDYNEQFF. The chain employs TRBV6-1 and TRBJ2-1, with 16 bases that match TRBD2. The germline CDR1 and CDR2 sequences are MNHNS and SASEGT. The CDR3 is 16 amino acids. The V segment lost 7 bases and the J segment 3 bases; nucleotides outside the gene matches: 3.

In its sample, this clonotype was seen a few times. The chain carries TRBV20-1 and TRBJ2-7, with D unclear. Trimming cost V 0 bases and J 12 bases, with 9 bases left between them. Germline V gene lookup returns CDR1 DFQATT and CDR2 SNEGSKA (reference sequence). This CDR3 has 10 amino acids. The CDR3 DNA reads TGCAGTGCTAGAGAGAAGGACCTGTACTTC. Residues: CSAREKDLYF.